This TCR beta chain was retrieved from a study of beta chain features in type 1 diabetes. Study-level information: No patient-donor differences in age, gender, total cells or subset yield.

This clone was observed at least ten times. V was pared by 4 bases and J by 5 bases, with 12 bases between. The germline V gene has CDR1 SGHTS and CDR2 YDEGEE. The CDR3 covers 13 residues. The isolated RNA, all of it, was reverse transcribed, so expressed TCRB transcripts were what got sequenced. Assay used: immunoSEQ multiplex PCR; TCRdb lists only in-frame clones, some missing. The repertoire holds around 140,000 clones, with around 9.3% as singletons. The sequenced material came from naive CD4+ T cells from blood. The sequence came from a man between 18 and 29 years old in good health. The chain recombines TRBV5-8 with TRBJ2-5, with a possible D match to TRBD1 (5 bases). For the CDR3, the DNA is TGTGCCAGCAGCACTGCGTGGGGCGAGACCCAGTACTTC. Its translation: CASSTAWGETQYF.